The rows below give T cell receptor beta chains drawn from one sample of a study of cytomegalovirus exposure and HLA in healthy donors. The table came from immunoSEQ multiplex PCR; TCRdb's copy has only in-frame clones and leaves some out. The repertoire consists of some 140,000 clones, with about four fifths occurring once and the leading ten covering around 7.2%. The sequenced sample was PBMCs. These receptors all stem from a man aged 25-40 years in good health and CMV-seropositive. Both conserved end residues are part of each CDR3. D genes are given only for firm matches. Size values are once, few and many counts, or a class for expanded clones, and some rows have none.

j_gene | abundance | v_gene | d_gene | CDR3aa | CDR3nt
TRBJ2-5 | - | TRBV2 | TRBD2 | CASNGPGTSGGRPPETQYF | TGTGCCAGCAACGGCCCGGGGACTAGCGGGGGCCGCCCTCCAGAGACCCAGTACTTC
TRBJ2-7 | - | TRBV5-4 | TRBD1 | CASSLNRGNYEQYF | TGTGCCAGCAGCTTGAACAGGGGGAACTACGAGCAGTACTTC
TRBJ2-7 | - | TRBV5-6 | TRBD1 | CASSLVSGAGGLHEQYF | TGTGCCAGCAGCTTGGTGTCTGGAGCAGGGGGCCTTCACGAGCAGTACTTC
TRBJ2-5 | - | TRBV2 | TRBD2 | CASIAGVGETQYF | TGTGCCAGCATAGCGGGGGTCGGAGAGACCCAGTACTTC
TRBJ1-2 | - | TRBV6-6 | - | CASSYSSEGGYTF | TGTGCCAGCAGTTACTCGTCGGAGGGCGGCTACACCTTC
TRBJ2-5 | - | TRBV4-1 | - | CASSQGTGTQETQYF | TGCGCCAGCAGCCAAGGGACTGGAACGCAAGAGACCCAGTACTTC
TRBJ2-2 | - | TRBV28 | - | CASSSGIAPSTGELFF | TGTGCCAGCAGTTCCGGTATAGCCCCGAGTACCGGGGAGCTGTTTTTT
TRBJ1-2 | - | TRBV5-1 | TRBD1 | CASSLANYRGLLGGNYGYTF | TGCGCCAGCAGCTTGGCGAACTACAGGGGGCTTTTAGGGGGAAACTATGGCTACACCTTC
TRBJ2-3 | - | TRBV5-4 | - | CASSFGSVADTQYF | TGTGCCAGCAGCTTTGGCAGTGTGGCAGATACGCAGTATTTT
TRBJ2-3 | - | TRBV7-9 | - | CASSFPETGSTDTQYF | TGTGCCAGCAGCTTCCCGGAGACAGGTAGCACAGATACGCAGTATTTT
TRBJ1-1 | few | TRBV12-5 | - | CASGLVGDSVTEAFF | TGTGCTAGTGGTTTGGTAGGGGACTCTGTCACTGAAGCTTTCTTT
TRBJ2-3 | - | TRBV29-1 | TRBD1 | CSVGTGKNTQYF | TGCAGCGTTGGGACAGGGAAGAATACGCAGTATTTT
TRBJ1-1 | - | TRBV11-1 | - | CASTAGRGARTEAFF | TGTGCCAGCACCGCCGGACGGGGGGCGCGAACTGAAGCTTTCTTT
TRBJ2-1 | - | TRBV19 | TRBD1 | CASLGTGGVNNEQFF | TGTGCCAGTCTCGGGACAGGTGGAGTTAACAATGAGCAGTTCTTC
TRBJ1-2 | few | TRBV7-3 | - | CASSLSGMEGYTF | TGTGCCAGCAGCTTATCAGGGATGGAGGGCTACACCTTC
TRBJ1-5 | - | TRBV14 | - | CASRSNPGFNQPQHF | TGTGCCAGCAGAAGCAACCCAGGGTTTAATCAGCCCCAGCATTTT
TRBJ1-5 | - | TRBV29-1 | TRBD1 | CSVRTGVNQPQHF | TGCAGCGTTCGGACAGGGGTGAATCAGCCCCAGCATTTT
TRBJ2-2 | - | TRBV7-9 | - | CASSPGRSGELFF | TGTGCCAGCAGCCCCGGGAGAAGCGGGGAGCTGTTTTTT
TRBJ2-7 | - | TRBV6-1 | TRBD1 | CASSPGQDLSYEQYF | TGTGCCAGCAGTCCGGGACAGGACCTCTCCTACGAGCAGTACTTC
TRBJ2-7 | - | TRBV13 | TRBD2 | CASSLGPGGTYEQYF | TGTGCCAGCAGCTTAGGACCGGGAGGCACCTACGAGCAGTACTTC
TRBJ2-1 | - | TRBV5-4 | TRBD2 | CASSNKAGGDSGNEQFF | TGTGCCAGCAGCAATAAAGCGGGGGGGGATTCTGGCAATGAGCAGTTCTTC
TRBJ2-1 | once | TRBV11-2 | - | CASSHPFGVREQFF | TGTGCCAGCAGCCATCCTTTCGGGGTTAGGGAGCAGTTCTTC
TRBJ2-5 | - | TRBV5-1 | - | CASSSWIGVGQETQYF | TGCGCCAGCAGCTCTTGGATAGGGGTAGGCCAAGAGACCCAGTACTTC
TRBJ1-3 | - | TRBV21-1 | - | CASKGGPGDLSGNTIYF | TGTGCCAGCAAGGGAGGACCAGGCGACCTTTCTGGAAACACCATATATTTT
TRBJ1-5 | - | TRBV19 | - | CATGRSNQPQHF | TGTGCCACCGGGAGGAGCAATCAGCCCCAGCATTTT
TRBJ1-1 | - | TRBV9 | TRBD1 | CASSSRGDSLPEAFF | TGTGCCAGCAGCTCCAGGGGGGACTCATTGCCTGAAGCTTTCTTT
TRBJ2-3 | - | TRBV7-8 | TRBD2 | CASSSAASSGVPDTQYF | TGTGCCAGCAGCTCCGCTGCGAGTAGCGGGGTCCCAGATACGCAGTATTTT
TRBJ1-3 | - | TRBV18 | TRBD1 | CASSPQGARSGNTIYF | TGTGCCAGCTCACCGCAGGGGGCGCGTTCTGGAAACACCATATATTTT
TRBJ1-2 | - | TRBV30 | - | CAWKGQRGYTF | TGTGCCTGGAAAGGACAGCGCGGCTACACCTTC
TRBJ1-1 | - | TRBV29-1 | - | CSVLPGLGNTEAFF | TGCAGCGTCCTCCCTGGGCTGGGGAACACTGAAGCTTTCTTT
TRBJ1-1 | - | TRBV7-9 | - | CASRFRDTEAFF | TGTGCCAGCAGATTCCGGGACACTGAAGCTTTCTTT
TRBJ2-4 | - | TRBV30 | - | CAWRLDNAAKNIQYF | TGTGCCTGGAGATTGGACAACGCGGCCAAAAACATTCAGTACTTC
TRBJ1-3 | - | TRBV6-5 | - | CASSRVQGAGNTIYF | TGTGCCAGCAGCCGCGTCCAAGGGGCTGGAAACACCATATATTTT
TRBJ1-1 | - | TRBV18 | - | CASSPLPGEAFF | TGTGCCAGCTCACCACTACCTGGCGAAGCTTTCTTT
TRBJ1-2 | - | TRBV14 | TRBD1 | CASSQVEGAGGYTF | TGTGCCAGCAGCCAAGTGGAGGGGGCCGGTGGCTACACCTTC
TRBJ2-7 | medium-sized | TRBV28 | - | CASSSGSHEQYF | TGTGCCAGCAGTTCAGGTTCGCACGAGCAGTACTTC
TRBJ2-3 | few | TRBV7-9 | - | CASSLAGRDTQYF | TGTGCCAGCAGCTTAGCGGGCAGAGATACGCAGTATTTT
TRBJ1-1 | few | TRBV6-1 | - | CASSQGRNTEAFF | TGTGCCAGCAGCCAGGGTAGGAACACTGAAGCTTTCTTT